This TCR beta chain was obtained from a study of blood T cell repertoires in COVID-19. Whole-study context: Acute and convalescent COVID-19 specimens originated in the United States, Italy and Spain. Sample material is recorded as cDNA or gDNA derived from T cells, B-cell-depleted T cells, or PBMCs.

This clone occurred once. Original handling: Amplification of reference gene primers provided the estimated nucleated cell counts. The protocol was immunoSEQ multiplex PCR, while the TCRdb copy is restricted to in-frame clones and leaves out a portion. That table gives V, J and clone size, and the DNA gave D and trimming. Of about 180,000 clones listed, 89% are singletons. The CDR3 has 16 amino acids. The germline V gene has CDR1 SGHRS and CDR2 YFSETQ. The ends lost 0 bases at V and 0 bases at J; junction bases unmatched: 2. The V and J genes are TRBV5-1 and TRBJ2-1; 8 bases map to TRBD2. This clonotype originated in a man between 18 and 35 years old who had recovered from COVID-19. Specimen: peripheral blood. CDR3 loop: CASSLESGSSYNEQFF. As DNA, the CDR3 is TGCGCCAGCAGCTTGGAAAGCGGGAGCTCCTACAATGAGCAGTTCTTC.